The clone carrying this T cell receptor beta chain was seen only a few times. The data are from a study of beta chain features in type 1 diabetes. Study information: Patients and healthy donors were similar in age, gender and cell yields.

Expressed TCRB transcripts were sequenced after all isolated RNA was converted to cDNA. Produced via immunoSEQ multiplex PCR; TCRdb's table is partial and in-frame only. The table shows around 300,000 clones, with approximately 8.1% occurring only once. The sample comprised central memory CD4+ T cells from blood. This sequence originates from a woman aged 18-29 years in good health.

The CDR3 DNA is TGTGCCAGCAGCTTTCGAGACTTCGGCACAGATACGCAGTATTTT. Translated, it gives CASSFRDFGTDTQYF. The chain joins TRBV5-4 to TRBJ2-3; no reliable D call. Germline CDR1 is SGHNT and CDR2 is YYREEE (reference sequence). The CDR3 loop spans 15 amino acids. V was shortened by 2 bases and J by 1 base, with 11 bases between the two germline ends.